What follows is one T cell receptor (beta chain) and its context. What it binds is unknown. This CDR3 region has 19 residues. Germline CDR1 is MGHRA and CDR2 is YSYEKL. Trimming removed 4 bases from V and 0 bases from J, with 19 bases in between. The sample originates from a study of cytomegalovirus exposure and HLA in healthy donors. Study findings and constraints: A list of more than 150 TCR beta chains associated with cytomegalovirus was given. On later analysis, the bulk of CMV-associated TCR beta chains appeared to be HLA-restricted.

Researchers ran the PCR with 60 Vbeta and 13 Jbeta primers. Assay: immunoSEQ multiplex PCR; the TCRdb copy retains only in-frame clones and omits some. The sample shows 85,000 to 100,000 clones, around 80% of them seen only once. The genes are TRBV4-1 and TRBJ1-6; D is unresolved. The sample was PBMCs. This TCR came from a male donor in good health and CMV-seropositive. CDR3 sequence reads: CASSLNPTRSDSYNSPLHF. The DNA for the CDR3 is TGCGCCAGCAGCCTTAACCCAACCCGATCAGACTCCTATAATTCACCCCTCCACTTT.